This TCR beta chain is from a study of shared clonotypes between healthy human individuals. Clones were read by immunoSEQ multiplex PCR, and TCRdb kept only the in-frame ones, dropping some. This sample has some 690,000 clones; about nine tenths occur once, and the top ten carry 34%. This receptor was taken from a man between 18 and 29 years old in good health. Some clones in this sample may be carry-over from other donors' samples. The sample taken for sequencing was memory CD8+ T cells from PBMCs. Described subset: CD45RO+ cells pooled with CCR7-negative TemRA cells.

CDR3 DNA sequence: TGTGCCAGCAGTTTTCTCGAAGGAAACACCATATATTTT. This encodes CASSFLEGNTIYF. The gene calls are TRBV28 and TRBJ1-3; D gene ambiguous. V lost 3 bases to trimming and J lost 4 bases, with 7 bases between them. CDR1 and CDR2 from the germline V gene are MDHEN and SYDVKM. The CDR3 extends over 13 amino acids.